These T cell receptor beta chains were read from a single sample in a study of blood T cell repertoires in COVID-19. Data came from immunoSEQ multiplex PCR; TCRdb stores just in-frame clones and leaves some out. The table includes more than 95,000 clones, about nine tenths detected once. Sequencing used peripheral blood. Receptors originate from a man aged 55 to 70 with acute or convalescent COVID-19. The CDR3 runs from the conserved cysteine through the conserved F or W. A D gene is named only where the DNA matches it firmly. Size is omitted from some rows. Given values are once, few, many or a class for expanded clones.

>NA|TRBV6-4|NA|TRBJ1-1
CASSVRQDTEAFF
TGTGCCAGCAGCGTCCGACAGGACACTGAAGCTTTCTTT
>once|TRBV6-6|TRBD1|TRBJ1-2
CASSQPGQDYGYTF
TGTGCCAGCAGTCAACCGGGACAGGACTATGGCTACACCTTC
>few|TRBV4-1|TRBD1|TRBJ1-2
CASSRYKGTGTGVGYTF
TGCGCCAGCAGCCGGTACAAAGGGACCGGGACAGGGGTTGGCTACACCTTC
>NA|TRBV5-4|NA|TRBJ1-1
CASSLANRDTEAFF
TGTGCCAGCAGCTTGGCCAACAGGGACACTGAAGCTTTCTTT
>NA|TRBV6-4|TRBD1|TRBJ1-5
CASSPGQGGNQPQHF
TGTGCCAGCAGTCCGGGACAGGGTGGAAATCAGCCCCAGCATTTT
>NA|TRBV11-2|NA|TRBJ1-4
CASSLVTQTVEKLFF
TGTGCCAGCAGCTTAGTAACACAGACAGTCGAAAAACTGTTTTTT
>NA|TRBV7-2|NA|TRBJ1-2
CASSLARRTGRGYTF
TGTGCCAGCAGCTTAGCTAGAAGAACAGGAAGGGGCTACACCTTC
>NA|TRBV9|NA|TRBJ1-3
CASSVQDRLLSGNTIYF
TGTGCCAGCAGCGTACAGGACAGACTACTCTCTGGAAACACCATATATTTT
>few|TRBV7-2|TRBD1|TRBJ1-2
CASSFGQGSGYTF
TGTGCCAGCAGCTTCGGACAGGGTTCTGGCTACACCTTC
>NA|TRBV5-1|TRBD1|TRBJ2-5
CASRPFTGDGETQYF
TGCGCCAGCAGACCATTTACAGGGGACGGAGAGACCCAGTACTTC
>NA|TRBV10-1|NA|TRBJ1-1
CASQAKAGRNTEAFF
TGCGCCAGCCAAGCCAAGGCAGGGCGGAACACTGAAGCTTTCTTT
>NA|TRBV19|NA|TRBJ1-1
CASSMRWGGGRNTEAFF
TGTGCCAGTAGTATGAGGTGGGGGGGCGGTCGAAACACTGAAGCTTTCTTT
>NA|TRBV19|TRBD1|TRBJ1-2
CASCRDRGRHGYTF
TGTGCCAGTTGCCGGGACAGGGGGCGGCATGGCTACACCTTC
>NA|TRBV7-9|TRBD1|TRBJ1-1
CASSLPGQGAGGAFF
TGTGCCAGCAGCCTTCCGGGACAGGGGGCAGGAGGAGCTTTCTTT
>NA|TRBV10-2|TRBD1|TRBJ1-3
CATQGAGNTIYF
TGCGCCACCCAGGGGGCTGGAAACACCATATATTTT
>NA|TRBV19|NA|TRBJ2-1
CASSGARYNEQFF
TGTGCCAGTAGTGGGGCCAGGTACAATGAGCAGTTCTTC
>NA|TRBV6-2/TRBV6-3|NA|TRBJ2-2
CASSYQGEDGELFF
TGTGCCAGCAGTTACCAGGGCGAGGACGGGGAGCTGTTTTTT
>NA|TRBV18|NA|TRBJ1-2
CASSLTGQDYGYTF
TGTGCCAGCTCACTCACAGGGCAGGACTATGGCTACACCTTC
>NA|TRBV7-2|TRBD1|TRBJ1-4
CASSLGTGTREKLFF
TGTGCCAGCAGCTTAGGGACAGGGACGCGCGAAAAACTGTTTTTT
>NA|TRBV5-1|NA|TRBJ1-2
CASSLGGRVYGYTF
TGCGCCAGCAGCTTGGGAGGGAGAGTCTATGGCTACACCTTC
>NA|TRBV27|NA|TRBJ1-1
CASSLSGKNTEAFF
TGTGCCAGCAGTTTGTCGGGGAAGAACACTGAAGCTTTCTTT
>NA|TRBV5-1|TRBD1|TRBJ1-4
CASSLADRGNEKLFF
TGCGCCAGCAGCTTGGCGGACAGGGGGAATGAAAAACTGTTTTTT
>NA|TRBV19|NA|TRBJ1-5
CASSRAGQPQHF
TGTGCCAGTAGTAGGGCAGGGCAGCCCCAGCATTTT
>NA|TRBV30|NA|TRBJ1-4
CAWSLGGYSEKLFF
TGTGCCTGGAGTCTAGGAGGGTATAGTGAAAAACTGTTTTTT
>NA|TRBV30|NA|TRBJ1-6
CAWALGGNNSPLHF
TGTGCCTGGGCCCTCGGCGGAAATAATTCACCCCTCCACTTT
>NA|TRBV30|TRBD1|TRBJ1-6
CAWNRGNSPLHF
TGTGCCTGGAACAGGGGAAATTCACCCCTCCACTTT
>once|TRBV11-3|TRBD2|TRBJ2-1
CASSPGVAGDYNEQFF
TGTGCCAGCAGCCCGGGGGTAGCGGGGGACTACAATGAGCAGTTCTTC
>once|TRBV30|NA|TRBJ1-5
CAWSVGSRGQPQHF
TGTGCCTGGAGTGTTGGCAGCCGGGGTCAGCCCCAGCATTTT
>NA|TRBV27|TRBD2|TRBJ2-1
CASSLLFSGGATYNEQFF
TGTGCCAGCAGTTTGCTCTTTAGCGGGGGGGCAACCTACAATGAGCAGTTCTTC
>NA|TRBV5-5|TRBD1|TRBJ1-2
CASSLEGTATNYGYTF
TGTGCCAGCAGCTTGGAGGGGACAGCCACTAACTATGGCTACACCTTC
>NA|TRBV19|NA|TRBJ1-4
CASSNTGEKLFF
TGTGCCAGTAGTAACACAGGTGAAAAACTGTTTTTT
>NA|TRBV6-6|NA|TRBJ1-6
CASSHETPNSPLHF
TGTGCCAGCAGTCACGAAACTCCCAATTCACCCCTCCACTTT
>NA|TRBV2|NA|TRBJ1-3
CASRLDSSGNTIYF
TGTGCCAGCAGGCTGGACAGCTCTGGAAACACCATATATTTT
>NA|TRBV4-1|NA|TRBJ2-4
CASSAQGGQIAKNIQYF
TGCGCCAGCAGCGCCCAAGGCGGACAGATAGCCAAAAACATTCAGTACTTC
>NA|TRBV2|NA|TRBJ1-2
CASRVITGNYGYTF
TGTGCCAGCAGAGTTATTACAGGGAACTATGGCTACACCTTC
>NA|TRBV6-5|NA|TRBJ2-7
CASSWGRGSYEQYF
TGTGCCAGCAGCTGGGGAAGGGGCTCCTACGAGCAGTACTTC
>NA|TRBV7-9|NA|TRBJ1-3
CASSFVIGNTIYF
TGTGCCAGCAGCTTTGTAATCGGAAACACCATATATTTT
>NA|TRBV3-1/TRBV3-2|NA|TRBJ1-1
CASSQDRRPEAFF
TGTGCCAGCAGCCAAGATAGGCGGCCAGAAGCTTTCTTT
>NA|TRBV7-9|NA|TRBJ1-2
CASSLGFRGRNGYTF
TGTGCCAGCAGCTTAGGTTTTCGGGGAAGGAATGGCTACACCTTC
>NA|TRBV5-1|NA|TRBJ1-1
CASSLAATASPQAFF
TGCGCCAGCAGCTTGGCCGCGACAGCTTCCCCACAAGCTTTCTTT
>NA|TRBV7-9|TRBD1|TRBJ1-6
CASSRTGDNSPLHF
TGTGCCAGCAGCCGGACAGGTGACAATTCACCCCTCCACTTT
>NA|TRBV5-1|NA|TRBJ2-7
CASSANLNLLDEQYF
TGCGCCAGCAGCGCTAATCTAAATTTGTTGGACGAGCAGTACTTC